The 19 T cell receptor beta chains reported below all come from one sample, sequenced in a study of radiation and T cells in renal cell carcinoma. Time point in this sample: blood 2 weeks post-SBRT. Treatment noted: 15 Gy SBRT to primary tumor, nephrectomy 4 weeks later. Using immunoSEQ multiplex PCR, the repertoire was profiled, and TCRdb retains in-frame clones only, with some absent. The sample carries around 60,000 clones, roughly 79% recorded once. The sample was blood, taken from a patient whose treatment included radiotherapy and nephrectomy. These receptors were taken from a man aged 60 to 75 with renal cell carcinoma.

This rearrangement joins TRBV5-6 to TRBJ2-6; maybe TRBD2 (5 bases). Germline V gene lookup returns CDR1 SGHDT and CDR2 YYEEEE. Trimming shortened V by 5 bases and J by 2 bases, and 11 bases separated the two germline ends. This CDR3 is built from 15 residues. The CDR3 reads CASSLGVTGANVLTF. The CDR3 DNA sequence: TGTGCCAGCAGTCTCGGGGTTACTGGGGCCAACGTCCTGACTTTC.

The J gene is TRBJ2-2, the V gene TRBV18; 9 bases map to TRBD2. Germline CDR1 reads KGHSH; CDR2 reads LQKENI. Trimming removed 2 bases from V and 5 bases from J; junction bases left unmatched: 6. The CDR3 runs 16 residues. The CDR3 nucleotides are TGTGCCAGCTCACCAAGGCTAGCGGGAATGACCGGGGAGCTGTTTTTT. It translates to CASSPRLAGMTGELFF.

The rearrangement uses TRBV29-1 and TRBJ2-6; D may be TRBD1 or TRBD2 (5 bases each). This CDR3 comprises 16 residues. Germline V CDR1 and CDR2: SQVTM, ANQGSEA. V shed 4 bases and J shed 2 bases, with 15 bases lying between them. CDR3 amino acids: CSVVGTEPPGANVLTF. CDR3 sequence (DNA): TGCAGCGTTGTTGGGACGGAACCTCCTGGGGCCAACGTCCTGACTTTC. The complete variable domain, with remaining parts taken from reference TRBV29-1 and TRBJ2-6, reads SAVISQKPSRDICQRGTSLTIQCQVDSQVTMMFWYRQQPGQSLTLIATANQGSEATYESGFVIDKFPISRPNLTFSTLTVSNMSPEDSSIYLCSVVGTEPPGANVLTFGAGSRLTVL.

The rearrangement links TRBV4-3 to TRBJ2-1; TRBD2 matches at 7 bases. Germline V gene sequence: CDR1 LGHNA, CDR2 YSLEER. The junction had 10 bases not matched to a gene; V was cut back by 0 bases and J by 14 bases. This CDR3 region has 14 residues. The CDR3 nucleotides are TGCGCCAGCAGCCAAGAAACGTGGGGCGGGGGAAAGTTCTTC. Translated, it gives CASSQETWGGGKFF.

The chain carries TRBV19 and TRBJ2-3; the D gene is possibly TRBD2 (5 bases). The germline gives CDR1 LNHDA, CDR2 SQIVND (reference sequence). The length of the CDR3 is 16 residues. Trimming left V 7 bases short and J 2 bases short, with 19 bases between. The CDR3 DNA follows: TGTGCCAGTACCTTGAGACTAATACGAGACACAGATACGCAGTATTTT. Protein product: CASTLRLIRDTDTQYF. Looking up the rest from reference TRBV19 and TRBJ2-3 gives the full variable domain: DGGITQSPKYLFRKEGQNVTLSCEQNLNHDAMYWYRQDPGQGLRLIYYSQIVNDFQKGDIAEGYSVSREKKESFPLTVTSAQKNPTAFYLCASTLRLIRDTDTQYFGPGTRLTVL.

This chain joins TRBV5-1 and TRBJ2-1, with 14 bases fitting TRBD2. The junction had 6 bases not matched to a gene; V was cut back by 3 bases and J by 7 bases. Germline V gene data show CDR1 as SGHRS and CDR2 as YFSETQ. The CDR3 is made up of 16 amino acids. The CDR3 reads CASSSGTSGSFNEQFF. Here the CDR3 DNA reads TGCGCCAGCAGCTCTGGGACTAGCGGGAGTTTTAATGAGCAGTTCTTC.

CDR3 DNA sequence: TGTGCCAGTAGTCCCTTCGTACAGGGGGCGCGGTCGCCCCAGCATTTT. Translation gives CASSPFVQGARSPQHF. The chain combines TRBV19 with TRBJ1-5, with 9 bases fitting TRBD1. The CDR3 has 16 residues. V dropped 5 bases and J dropped 9; count of bases not matched to a gene: 14. Germline values: CDR1 LNHDA, CDR2 SQIVND (reference sequence). Full variable domain (remainder filled in from reference TRBV19 and TRBJ1-5): DGGITQSPKYLFRKEGQNVTLSCEQNLNHDAMYWYRQDPGQGLRLIYYSQIVNDFQKGDIAEGYSVSREKKESFPLTVTSAQKNPTAFYLCASSPFVQGARSPQHFGDGTRLSIL.

This rearrangement joins TRBV9 to TRBJ1-2; D gene ambiguous. The CDR3 length is 14 residues. Germline V CDR1 and CDR2: SGDLS, YYNGEE. V was pared by 0 bases and J by 4 bases, with 10 bases between. CDR3 bases: TGTGCCAGCAGCGTAGCTAGGGTCTCCTATGGCTACACCTTC. Amino acid sequence: CASSVARVSYGYTF.

This sequence joins TRBV6-6 and TRBJ2-1; perhaps TRBD2 as D (5 bases). CDR1 and CDR2 from the germline V gene are MNHNY and SVGAGI (reference sequence). CDR3 size: 15 residues. The V end lost 5 bases, the J end lost 4 bases, and 15 bases lay between the germline ends. The chain's CDR3 is CASSPLPGKYNEQFF. The CDR3 bases are TGTGCCAGCAGTCCTCTCCCCGGGAAGTACAATGAGCAGTTCTTC.

The V and J genes are TRBV6-1 and TRBJ1-1; TRBD1 agrees at 9 bases. Germline V gene data show CDR1 as MNHNS and CDR2 as SASEGT. J lost 0 bases, V lost 4 bases, and 3 bases had no gene match. The CDR3 is 15 amino acids. CDR3 region: CASSARDRVNTEAFF. The CDR3 nucleotides read TGTGCCAGCAGTGCCAGGGACAGGGTGAACACTGAAGCTTTCTTT.

The chain employs TRBV29-1 and TRBJ1-2; D is unclear. This CDR3 has 16 residues. Germline V gene data show CDR1 as SQVTM and CDR2 as ANQGSEA. Trimming took off 1 base at V and 6 bases at J, with 21 bases between the two ends. The CDR3 sequence: CSVEAIGRRRSNGYTF. For the CDR3, the DNA is TGCAGCGTTGAAGCTATTGGTCGGCGTCGGTCGAATGGCTACACCTTC.

The CDR3 DNA follows: TGTGCCAGCAGCTTAGTGGCAGGCTCAGATACGCAGTATTTT. It encodes CASSLVAGSDTQYF. V is TRBV11-1 and J is TRBJ2-3; D not resolved. This CDR3 spans 14 amino acids. V was trimmed by 1 base and J by 4 bases, leaving 9 bases between them. Germline values: CDR1 SGHAT, CDR2 FQDESV (reference sequence).

The table lists this clone with a count of one. The chain links TRBV15 to TRBJ2-5, with 7 bases identical to TRBD2. This CDR3 comprises 14 residues. Germline CDR1 reads LNHNV; CDR2 reads YYDKDF (reference sequence). The V gene end was trimmed by 1 base and the J gene end by 3 bases; junction bases not matched to a gene: 2. The CDR3 here is CATSRAAGEETQYF. The CDR3 nucleotides read TGTGCCACCAGCAGAGCTGCGGGAGAAGAGACCCAGTACTTC.

The genes are TRBV7-2 and TRBJ1-5; D is perhaps TRBD1 (5 bases). The V end lost 1 base, the J end lost 1 base, and 8 bases lay between the germline ends. Per the germline V gene, CDR1 is SGHTA and CDR2 is FQGNSA. The length of the CDR3 is 15 residues. CDR3 coding DNA: TGTGCCAGCAGCTTAGTGGCAGGGAGCAATCAGCCCCAGCATTTT. It encodes CASSLVAGSNQPQHF.

The chain has TRBV9 and TRBJ2-1; 8 nucleotides agree with TRBD1. V lost 0 bases and J lost 7; bases outside the gene matches: 3. CDR1 and CDR2 from the germline V gene are SGDLS and YYNGEE. The CDR3 sequence is 14 residues long. As DNA, the CDR3 is TGTGCCAGCAGCGTAGAGCAGGGGGCGAATGAGCAGTTCTTC. This sequence encodes CASSVEQGANEQFF.

The V gene is TRBV18, the J gene TRBJ2-1, with a tentative D call TRBD2 (6 bases). V lost 3 bases to trimming and J lost 5 bases, with 8 bases between them. Germline V gene lookup returns CDR1 KGHSH and CDR2 LQKENI. The CDR3 is 13 amino acids. Here the CDR3 reads CASSPGGDNEQFF. CDR3 DNA sequence: TGTGCCAGCTCACCCGGGGGAGACAATGAGCAGTTCTTC.

This chain uses TRBV6-1 with TRBJ1-2, with unresolved D. Germline loops: CDR1 MNHNS, CDR2 SASEGT. V lost 2 bases and J 12 bases, leaving 4 bases between the germline ends. The CDR3 runs to 9 residues. CDR3 DNA sequence: TGTGCCAGCAGTGAATACAACACCTTC. Translation gives CASSEYNTF.

The chain links TRBV9 to TRBJ2-7; D ambiguous. CDR3 size: 13 residues. Trimming pared 1 base from V and 5 bases from J, leaving 10 bases between. Looked up from germline, CDR1 is SGDLS and CDR2 is YYNGEE. The CDR3 DNA follows: TGTGCCAGCAGCGTACGATGTCTAGACGAGCAGTACGTC. Protein product: CASSVRCLDEQYV.

The rearrangement joins TRBV7-2 to TRBJ1-1; D possibly corresponds to TRBD1 (5 bases). The CDR3 is 12 residues long. Germline CDR1 is SGHTA and CDR2 is FQGNSA. V gave up 6 bases and J gave up 2 bases, with 7 bases separating them. The CDR3 region has the DNA TGTGCCAGCAGTGGGGGAAACACTGAAGCTTTCTTT. Translation: CASSGGNTEAFF.